This TCR beta chain was captured in a study of response to subunit inactivated influenza vaccine. This CDR3 has 20 residues. After removal of 5 bases from V and 4 bases from J, the junction contained 15 bases not matched to a gene. CDR1 and CDR2 from the germline V gene are MNHEY and SVGEGT. This clonotype was found a few times. TCRdb re-called the RT-PCR reads through MiXCR, storing one row per CDR3 protein. The sample holds just under 250,000 distinct CDR3 sequences, 10% to 15% seen once. Source: non-naive T cells sorted from PBMCs, taken around 15 days before vaccination. The chain joins TRBV6-2 or TRBV6-3 to TRBJ2-2; 14 bases line up with TRBD2. This receptor was identified in a man in his forties or fifties who received an inactivated influenza vaccine. CDR3 amino acids: CASSPFRLAGGEAGTGELFF. CDR3 bases: TGTGCCAGCAGTCCGTTCCGACTAGCGGGGGGGGAAGCCGGCACCGGGGAGCTGTTTTTT.